The present T cell receptor beta chain was sequenced within a study of cytomegalovirus exposure and HLA in healthy donors. Study context: Prior work identified 117 million unique TCR beta sequences in 150 million to 200 million T cells. Counted in an early data release were approximately 85 million unique TCRs from HLA-typed donors. Study-wide findings and caveats: Later on, a genetic analysis was performed. It linked a missense variant in DCLRE1C with V- and J-gene trimming of TCR beta.

In the case of this clone: The antigen is not known.

The PCR used 60 Vbeta and 13 Jbeta primers. Authors' data handling: Later reanalysis found roughly 80 million unique TCR beta chains, around 11 million of them shared. TCRdb keeps only in-frame clones here, not all; method: immunoSEQ multiplex PCR. V and J calls and clone size are as listed in that table; D and trimming were resolved from the DNA. The sample holds 150,000 to 200,000 clones, 60% to 80% seen once. The CDR3 is made up of 13 amino acids. Germline CDR1 is SEHNR and CDR2 is FQNEAQ (reference sequence). Trimming took off 3 bases at V and 7 bases at J, with 10 bases between the two ends. The sequence was obtained from a man aged 50-60 years in good health and CMV-seropositive. Specimen: PBMCs. V is TRBV7-9 and J is TRBJ1-5; D call uncertain. CDR3 DNA: TGTGCCAGCAGCTTCGGACTTGACCAGCCCCAGCATTTT. Protein: CASSFGLDQPQHF.